Listed below are T cell receptor beta chains from one sample, sequenced in a study of cytomegalovirus exposure and HLA in healthy donors. Profiling relied on immunoSEQ multiplex PCR, and the TCRdb table lists in-frame clones only, not all of them. Counted here are approximately 59,000 clones, almost 70% occurring once; the ten biggest clones make up less than 20%. Sequencing was done on a sample of PBMCs. The receptors come from a man aged 35 to 55 in good health and CMV-seropositive. Both conserved end residues are trimmed from each CDR3.

length,V,J,CDR3
14,TRBV13,TRBJ2-2,ASSPGLAGFTGELF
14,TRBV19,TRBJ1-5,ASSRDRDRAGQPQH
13,TRBV7-9,TRBJ2-5,ASNGGNGVGETQY
12,TRBV29-1,TRBJ1-4,SVSGGATNEKLF
10,TRBV6-5,TRBJ2-1,ASSSTYNEQF
13,TRBV19,TRBJ2-1,ASSIDQNSYNEQF
12,TRBV5-8,TRBJ2-5,ASSRRDSQETQY
12,TRBV27,TRBJ2-7,ASSQGLTGYEQY
13,TRBV5-1,TRBJ1-2,ASSLGTGFGYGYT
12,TRBV19,TRBJ1-4,ASSFGTLNEKLF
13,TRBV7-6,TRBJ2-1,ASSLAPQGINEQF
13,TRBV7-2,TRBJ2-7,ASSLSGQYPGEQY
10,TRBV2,TRBJ1-2,ASRRTGNGYT
12,TRBV6-6,TRBJ2-7,ASSQTGSYYEQY
15,TRBV4-3,TRBJ1-1,ASSRVAATDRSTEAF
12,TRBV30,TRBJ1-2,AWRRRGGAYGYT
14,TRBV6-5,TRBJ2-3,ASSYSPAGGTDTQY
12,TRBV9,TRBJ2-2,ASSGAISTGELF
11,TRBV4-1,TRBJ2-2,ASSHTGTGELF
16,TRBV7-9,TRBJ2-1,SSSLVGRREGRANEQF
14,TRBV7-8,TRBJ2-3,ASSPKVAGGWDTQY
15,TRBV7-2,TRBJ2-7,ASSLGGLAGGKYEQY
11,TRBV6-6,TRBJ2-2,ASSLGNTGELF
12,TRBV6-1,TRBJ1-6,ASRGQGGNSPLH
14,TRBV7-9,TRBJ2-5,ASSLVLAGVQETQY
17,TRBV18,TRBJ1-5,ASSPPGTGTAYSNQPQH
14,TRBV4-1,TRBJ1-6,ASSQDSQRGNSPLH
11,TRBV19,TRBJ2-7,ASSGGVSYEQY
11,TRBV18,TRBJ2-7,ASSRQGGYEQY
12,TRBV6-1,TRBJ2-2,ASRGTGFTGELF
10,TRBV2,TRBJ1-1,ASSGHFGEAF
14,TRBV6-4,TRBJ2-3,ASSDSLAGGTDTQY
13,TRBV30,TRBJ2-3,AWTSGRVSTDTQY
11,TRBV27,TRBJ1-2,ASSLSSGGGYT
14,TRBV5-4,TRBJ2-7,ASSSGRDRSSYEQY
13,TRBV7-2,TRBJ1-5,ASSLAGQGNRPQH
10,TRBV2,TRBJ1-1,ASKSGDTEAF
9,TRBV20-1,TRBJ2-1,SAAQEDEQF
12,TRBV7-8,TRBJ1-1,ASSTYRERTEAF
14,TRBV7-9,TRBJ2-7,ASSLVVTSSSYEQY
14,TRBV2,TRBJ2-2,ASSGGLAGITGELF
14,TRBV7-8,TRBJ1-6,ASSHTESSYNSPLH
12,TRBV6-5,TRBJ1-5,ATATGGNNQPQH
15,TRBV1,TRBJ2-1,TSSQDLSRGGYNEQF
13,TRBV19,TRBJ1-6,ASRSQGIDNSPLH